Listed below are T cell receptor beta chains from one sample, sequenced in a study of blood T cell repertoires in COVID-19. The protocol was immunoSEQ multiplex PCR, while the TCRdb copy is restricted to in-frame clones and leaves out a portion. The data contain hundreds of thousands of clones, approximately 90% of them singletons. Material for sequencing was PBMCs or T cells enriched from blood (not recorded which). Receptors were obtained from a woman aged 60-75 years in a cohort exposed to, infected with or recovered from COVID-19 (not recorded which). Each CDR3 is given with its conserved first and last residue. The D gene is left open where the match is weak. Some rows mark clone size as missing; the rest say once, few, many or name a class of expanded clone.

D	size	V	J	DNA	CDR3
NA	once	TRBV6-1	TRBJ1-5	TGTGCCAGCAGTGAAGCAAGGAGGACAGGCAATCAGCCCCAGCATTTT	CASSEARRTGNQPQHF
NA	NA	TRBV7-3	TRBJ2-2	TGTGCCAGCAGCCCTGGGCCCGCTAGGGGCAGGTCCGGGGAGCTGTTTTTT	CASSPGPARGRSGELFF
NA	NA	TRBV3-1/TRBV3-2	TRBJ1-6	TGTGCCAGCAGCCAACCAGGGAAGTCACCCCTCCACTTT	CASSQPGKSPLHF
TRBD2	NA	TRBV10-3	TRBJ2-2	TGTGCCACAGGTGACATGACTAGCGGGATGGACACCGGGGAGCTGTTTTTT	CATGDMTSGMDTGELFF
TRBD1	NA	TRBV27	TRBJ1-2	TGTGCCAGCAGTTTATCGAACAGGGGGGAAGGCTACACCTTC	CASSLSNRGEGYTF
NA	NA	TRBV18	TRBJ1-6	TGTGCCAGCTCACCCGCGGCGAATTCACCCCTCCACTTT	CASSPAANSPLHF
NA	NA	TRBV28	TRBJ2-5	TGTGCCAGCAGTTTGGGGCCTACCTCCGGGGAGACCCAGTACTTC	CASSLGPTSGETQYF
TRBD1	few	TRBV9	TRBJ2-1	TGTGCCAGCAGCGTACAGGGGGCCTCCTACAATGAGCAGTTCTTC	CASSVQGASYNEQFF
TRBD1	NA	TRBV5-6	TRBJ1-2	TGTGCCAGCAGCTTATGGGACAGAAGAAACTATGGCTACACCTTC	CASSLWDRRNYGYTF
NA	NA	TRBV27	TRBJ1-1	TGTGCCACCTTAAGAGGGGGCACTGAAGCTTTCTTT	CATLRGGTEAFF
NA	NA	TRBV3-1/TRBV3-2	TRBJ2-5	TGTGCCAGCAGCCAAGTATCGGCGCGGGGCCAGTCGCGAGAGACCCAGTACTTC	CASSQVSARGQSRETQYF
NA	NA	TRBV21-1	TRBJ2-2	TGTGCCAGCAGCAAAGCGCGGACAGGGACGAACACCGGGGAGCTGTTTTTT	CASSKARTGTNTGELFF
TRBD2	NA	TRBV28	TRBJ2-7	TGTGCCAGCAGTTTTTCGCCCGGGGGGGCCGAGCAGTACTTC	CASSFSPGGAEQYF
TRBD1	once	TRBV5-1	TRBJ2-5	TGCGCCAGCAGCACCACAGGGGGCCAAGAGACCCAGTACTTC	CASSTTGGQETQYF
TRBD1	NA	TRBV15	TRBJ1-2	TGTGCCACCAGCAGAGCCCGGACAGGGGGCCTAGACAACTATGGCTACACCTTC	CATSRARTGGLDNYGYTF
NA	NA	TRBV5-1	TRBJ2-3	TGCGCCAGCAGCTCCGGCGGAGGGCCCCGCACAGATACGCAGTATTTT	CASSSGGGPRTDTQYF
NA	NA	TRBV19	TRBJ2-2	TGTGCCAGTAATGGCGCCCGGACAGTGAACACCGGGGAGCTGTTTTTT	CASNGARTVNTGELFF
NA	NA	TRBV28	TRBJ1-1	TGTGCCAGCAGTTCATTTCCTTCTCCAGGGCGATCGAACACTGAAGCTTTCTTT	CASSSFPSPGRSNTEAFF
TRBD1	NA	TRBV5-1	TRBJ1-2	TGCGCCAGCAGCTTGACCGGGACAGGGAACTATGGCTACACCTTC	CASSLTGTGNYGYTF
NA	NA	TRBV11-2	TRBJ2-5	TGTGCCAGCAGCTTAGTGGCGGGCAGCCTACGGGCCCAGTACTTC	CASSLVAGSLRAQYF
TRBD2	once	TRBV24-1	TRBJ2-1	TGTGCCACCAGTGATGGGCTAGCGGTGAGCTCCTACAATGAGCAGTTCTTC	CATSDGLAVSSYNEQFF
NA	few	TRBV5-1	TRBJ1-2	TGCGCCAGCAGCTTGGGCGAGGTGTGGAACTATGGCTACACCTTC	CASSLGEVWNYGYTF
TRBD2	NA	TRBV7-2	TRBJ2-3	TGTGCCAGCAGCTTAGCCCCGGGGGGAGATACGCAGTATTTT	CASSLAPGGDTQYF
TRBD2	NA	TRBV11-2	TRBJ2-7	TGTGCCAGCAGCTTAACCGGACTAGCCACCTACGAGCAGTACTTC	CASSLTGLATYEQYF
NA	NA	TRBV10-3	TRBJ2-7	TGTGCCATCAGTGAGTCGCTAACCTACGAGCAGTACTTC	CAISESLTYEQYF
TRBD2	NA	TRBV13	TRBJ2-4	TGTGCCAGCAGCCTGACGGCTAGCGGGAGGGCCAAAAACATTCAGTACTTC	CASSLTASGRAKNIQYF
TRBD2	NA	TRBV2	TRBJ2-7	TGTGCCAGCAGTGAAGGACTAGCGGCCACCTACGAGCAGTACTTC	CASSEGLAATYEQYF
TRBD1	NA	TRBV5-6	TRBJ2-1	TGTGCCAGCAGCTCGACAGGGATGAGTGAGCAGTTCTTC	CASSSTGMSEQFF
TRBD1	NA	TRBV27	TRBJ2-7	TGTGCCAGCAGTCCATACCCGACAGGGTCCTACGAGCAGTACTTC	CASSPYPTGSYEQYF
TRBD2	NA	TRBV11-2	TRBJ2-7	TGTGCCAGCAGCTTAATACTAGCGACCCACGAGCAGTACTTC	CASSLILATHEQYF
NA	NA	TRBV18	TRBJ1-2	TGTGCCAGCTCACCATTGACAGAAGCTAACTATGGCTACACCTTC	CASSPLTEANYGYTF
NA	NA	TRBV19	TRBJ2-1	TGTGCCAGTAGTATTTCCAGGGGGGCCTACAATGAGCAGTTCTTC	CASSISRGAYNEQFF
TRBD2	once	TRBV14	TRBJ2-7	TGTGCCAGCAGCCAACTAGGAGCGGGGATCTACGAGCAGTACTTC	CASSQLGAGIYEQYF
NA	NA	TRBV2	TRBJ2-5	TGTGCCAGCAGTCCATACCAAGAGACCCAGTACTTC	CASSPYQETQYF
TRBD1	NA	TRBV4-2	TRBJ2-7	TGTGCCAGCAGCCCCCGGGACAGCCCCTACGAGCAGTACTTC	CASSPRDSPYEQYF
NA	NA	TRBV19	TRBJ2-1	TGTGCCAGTAGTATACCGGGGCGGGGACGGGATGAGCAGTTCTTC	CASSIPGRGRDEQFF
NA	NA	TRBV7-2	TRBJ2-4	TGTGCCAGCAGCTTATTCGTAACGGGAACGCAAAACATTCAGTACTTC	CASSLFVTGTQNIQYF